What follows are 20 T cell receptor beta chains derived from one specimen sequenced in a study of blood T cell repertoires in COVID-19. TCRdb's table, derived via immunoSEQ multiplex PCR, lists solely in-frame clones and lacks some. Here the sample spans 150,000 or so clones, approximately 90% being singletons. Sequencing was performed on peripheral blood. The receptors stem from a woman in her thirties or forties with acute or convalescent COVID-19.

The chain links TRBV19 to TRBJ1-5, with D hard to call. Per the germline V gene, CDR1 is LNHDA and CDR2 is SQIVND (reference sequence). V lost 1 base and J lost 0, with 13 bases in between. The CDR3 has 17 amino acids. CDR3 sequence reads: CASSIGAMYVSNQPQHF. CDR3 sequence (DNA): TGTGCCAGTAGTATAGGGGCAATGTATGTTAGCAATCAGCCCCAGCATTTT.

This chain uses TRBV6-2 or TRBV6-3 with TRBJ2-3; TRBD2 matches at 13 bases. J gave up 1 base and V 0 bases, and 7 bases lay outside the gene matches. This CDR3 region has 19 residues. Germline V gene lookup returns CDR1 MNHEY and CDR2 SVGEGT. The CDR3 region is CASSYSRLAGGRGTDTQYF. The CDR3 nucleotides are TGTGCCAGCAGTTACTCGAGACTAGCGGGGGGCCGAGGCACAGATACGCAGTATTTT.

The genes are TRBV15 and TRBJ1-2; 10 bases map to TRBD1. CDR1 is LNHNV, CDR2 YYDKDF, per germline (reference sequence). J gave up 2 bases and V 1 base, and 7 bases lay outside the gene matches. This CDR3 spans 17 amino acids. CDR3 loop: CATSRGDRGASNYGYTF. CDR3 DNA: TGTGCCACCAGCAGAGGGGACAGGGGTGCGTCCAACTATGGCTACACCTTC.

The CDR3 region is CASGTSGGTDTQYF. In DNA, the CDR3 is TGTGCTAGTGGTACTAGCGGGGGGACAGATACGCAGTATTTT. The gene calls are TRBV12-5 and TRBJ2-3; TRBD2 agrees at 12 bases. Germline V gene sequence: CDR1 LGHNT, CDR2 FRNRAP. Trimming removed 5 bases from V and 3 bases from J; junction bases left unmatched: 0. The CDR3 extends over 14 amino acids.

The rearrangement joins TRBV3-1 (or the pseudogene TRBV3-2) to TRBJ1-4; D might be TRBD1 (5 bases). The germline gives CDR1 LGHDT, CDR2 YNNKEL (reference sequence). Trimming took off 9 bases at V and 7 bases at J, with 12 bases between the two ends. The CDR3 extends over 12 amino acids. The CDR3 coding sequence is TGTGCCAGTGGGGGGGAGGTTGAAAAACTGTTTTTT. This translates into CASGGEVEKLFF.

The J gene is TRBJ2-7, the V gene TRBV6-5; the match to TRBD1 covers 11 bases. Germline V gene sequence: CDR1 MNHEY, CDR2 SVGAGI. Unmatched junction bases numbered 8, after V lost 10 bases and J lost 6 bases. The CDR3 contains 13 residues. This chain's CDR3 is CAISGTGGVEQYF. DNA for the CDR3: TGTGCCATTTCCGGGACAGGGGGTGTCGAGCAGTACTTC.

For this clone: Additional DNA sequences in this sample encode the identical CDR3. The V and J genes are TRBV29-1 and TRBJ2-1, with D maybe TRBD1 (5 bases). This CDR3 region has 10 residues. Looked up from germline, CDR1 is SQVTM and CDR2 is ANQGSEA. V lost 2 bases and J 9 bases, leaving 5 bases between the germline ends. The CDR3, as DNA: TGCAGCGTTGAAAGGGGTGAGCAGTTCTTC. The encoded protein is CSVERGEQFF.

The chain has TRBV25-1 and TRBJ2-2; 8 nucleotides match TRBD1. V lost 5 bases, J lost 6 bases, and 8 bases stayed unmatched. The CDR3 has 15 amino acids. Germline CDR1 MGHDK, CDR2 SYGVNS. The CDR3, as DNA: TGTGCCAGCAGTAGGACAGGGCTAGTCTCCGGGGAGCTGTTTTTT. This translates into CASSRTGLVSGELFF.

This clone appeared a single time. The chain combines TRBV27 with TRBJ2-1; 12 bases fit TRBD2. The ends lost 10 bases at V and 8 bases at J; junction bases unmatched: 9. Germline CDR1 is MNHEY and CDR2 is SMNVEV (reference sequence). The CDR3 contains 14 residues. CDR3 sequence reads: CATRLAGVLHEQFF. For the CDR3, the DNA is TGTGCCACCAGACTAGCGGGAGTATTGCATGAGCAGTTCTTC.

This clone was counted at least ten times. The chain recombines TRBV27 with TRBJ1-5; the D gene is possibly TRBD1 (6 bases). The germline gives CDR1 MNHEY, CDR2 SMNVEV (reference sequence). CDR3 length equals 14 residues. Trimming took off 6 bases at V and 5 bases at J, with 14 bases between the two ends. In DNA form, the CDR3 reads TGTGCCAGCAGACCTGGACAGCTTTATCAGCCCCAGCATTTT. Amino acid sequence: CASRPGQLYQPQHF.

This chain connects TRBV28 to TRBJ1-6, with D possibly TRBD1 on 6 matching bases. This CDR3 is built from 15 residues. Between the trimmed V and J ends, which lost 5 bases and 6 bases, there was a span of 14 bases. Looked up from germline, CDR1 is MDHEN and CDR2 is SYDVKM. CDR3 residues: CASSPYRVTNSPLHF. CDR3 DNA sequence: TGTGCCAGCAGTCCCTACAGGGTCACTAATTCACCCCTCCACTTT.

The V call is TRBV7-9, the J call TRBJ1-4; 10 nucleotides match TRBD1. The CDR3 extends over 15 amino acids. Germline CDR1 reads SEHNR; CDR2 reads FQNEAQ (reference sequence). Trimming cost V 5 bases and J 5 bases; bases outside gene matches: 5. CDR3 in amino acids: CASSVGTGENEKLFF. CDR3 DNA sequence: TGTGCCAGCAGCGTGGGGACAGGGGAAAATGAAAAACTGTTTTTT.

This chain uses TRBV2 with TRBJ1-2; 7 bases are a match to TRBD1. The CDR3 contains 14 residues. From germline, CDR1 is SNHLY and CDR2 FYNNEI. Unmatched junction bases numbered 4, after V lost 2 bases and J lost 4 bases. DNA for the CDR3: TGTGCCAGCAGTGAACTTGCAGGGGGCTATGGCTACACCTTC. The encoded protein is CASSELAGGYGYTF.

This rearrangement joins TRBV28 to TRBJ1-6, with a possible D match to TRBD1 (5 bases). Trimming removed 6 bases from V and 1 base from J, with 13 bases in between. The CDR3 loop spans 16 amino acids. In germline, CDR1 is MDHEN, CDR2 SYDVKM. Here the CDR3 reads CASSGTTESYNSPLHF. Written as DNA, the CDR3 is TGTGCCAGCAGCGGAACGACAGAGTCCTATAATTCACCCCTCCACTTT.

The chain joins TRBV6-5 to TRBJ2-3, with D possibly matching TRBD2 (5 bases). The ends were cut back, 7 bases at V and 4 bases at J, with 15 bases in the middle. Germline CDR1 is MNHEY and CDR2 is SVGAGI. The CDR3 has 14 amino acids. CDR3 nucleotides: TGTGCCAGCATGACTACTCAGTCATCAGATACGCAGTATTTT. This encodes CASMTTQSSDTQYF.

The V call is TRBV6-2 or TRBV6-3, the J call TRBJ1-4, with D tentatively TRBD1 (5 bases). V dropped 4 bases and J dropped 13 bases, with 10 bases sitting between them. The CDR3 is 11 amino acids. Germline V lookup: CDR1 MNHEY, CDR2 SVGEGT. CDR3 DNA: TGTGCCAGCAGTTCCGGGGGACTACTGTTTTTT. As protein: CASSSGGLLFF.

The CDR3 is CSVGIFRVTQYF. CDR3 bases: TGCAGCGTTGGTATTTTCAGGGTTACGCAGTATTTT. The rearrangement links TRBV29-1 to TRBJ2-3; TRBD1 is a possible D gene (5 bases). From germline, CDR1 is SQVTM and CDR2 ANQGSEA. With 4 bases removed from V and 8 bases from J, the gap between germline ends came to 13 bases. CDR3 size: 12 residues.

The CDR3, as DNA: TGTGCAAGTCGCTTAACAATAGCCGGGACAGGGTCCGAGCAGTACTTC. Protein sequence: CASRLTIAGTGSEQYF. V gene TRBV12-2 combines with J gene TRBJ2-7; TRBD1 reflects the table's D call only, with no check against the DNA. TRBV12-2 is recorded as a pseudogene. The CDR3 is made up of 16 amino acids.

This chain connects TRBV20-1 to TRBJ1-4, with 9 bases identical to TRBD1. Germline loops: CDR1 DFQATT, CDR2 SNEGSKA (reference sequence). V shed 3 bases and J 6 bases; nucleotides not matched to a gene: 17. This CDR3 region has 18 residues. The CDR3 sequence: CSASEPGQGTDGYEKLFF. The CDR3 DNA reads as TGCAGTGCTAGTGAACCGGGACAGGGAACGGATGGGTATGAAAAACTGTTTTTT.

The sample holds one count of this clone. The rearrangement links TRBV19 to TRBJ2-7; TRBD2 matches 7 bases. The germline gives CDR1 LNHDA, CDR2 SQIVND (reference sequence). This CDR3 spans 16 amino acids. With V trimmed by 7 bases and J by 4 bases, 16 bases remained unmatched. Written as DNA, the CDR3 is TGTGCCAGTAACGGGGGGTCAGGACGACGGAATTACGAGCAGTACTTC. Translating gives CASNGGSGRRNYEQYF.